The 30 T cell receptor beta chains in this list originate from one sample, sequenced in a study of blood T cell repertoires in COVID-19. Clones were sequenced by immunoSEQ multiplex PCR, and TCRdb holds only the in-frame ones, with some missing. Of fewer than 250,000 clones in the sample, around four fifths were seen once. Material for sequencing was peripheral blood. All receptors come from a man between 45 and 60 years old with active or convalescent COVID-19.

The chain has TRBV10-2 and TRBJ1-5; TRBD1 might be the D (5 bases). Trimming took off 8 bases at V and 2 bases at J, with 10 bases between the two ends. The CDR3 runs 13 residues. The V gene's germline CDR1 is WSHSY and CDR2 SAAADI. CDR3: CASQGRGNQPQHF. CDR3 bases: TGCGCCAGCCAGGGAAGGGGCAATCAGCCCCAGCATTTT.

V is TRBV5-1 and J is TRBJ1-3; no definite D call. CDR1 is SGHRS, CDR2 YFSETQ, per germline. The CDR3 loop spans 15 amino acids. Trimming cost V 0 bases and J 2 bases, with 9 bases left between them. The CDR3, as DNA: TGCGCCAGCAGCTTGGACAGTTCTGCTGGAAACACCATATATTTT. It translates to CASSLDSSAGNTIYF.

The chain employs TRBV7-2 and TRBJ2-1; the match to TRBD1 covers 8 bases. V gave up 5 bases and J gave up 2 bases; unmatched junction bases: 5. Germline V gives CDR1 SGHTA, CDR2 FQGNSA. The CDR3 spans 15 residues. CDR3 nucleotides: TGTGCCAGCAGCCCCAGGGGGCCCACCTACAATGAGCAGTTCTTC. Its translation is CASSPRGPTYNEQFF.

The J gene is TRBJ2-2, the V gene TRBV5-3; 10 bases are a match to TRBD2. TRBV5-3 qualifies as an ORF whose function is uncertain. The CDR3 contains 17 residues. After removal of 0 bases from V and 5 bases from J, the junction contained 7 bases not matched to a gene. The CDR3 bases are TGTGCCAGAAGCTTGGGGCTAGCGGGAGATTGGACCGGGGAGCTGTTTTTT. This encodes CARSLGLAGDWTGELFF.

The genes are TRBV2 and TRBJ2-5; 7 bases align to TRBD1. The CDR3 is 19 residues long. Per germline, CDR1 SNHLY and CDR2 FYNNEI. V gave up 3 bases and J gave up 1 base; unmatched junction bases: 17. The CDR3 region has the DNA TGTGCCAGCAGTGACTGGTCCGCGTCCGGGACAGCTATCCAAGAGACCCAGTACTTC. This sequence encodes CASSDWSASGTAIQETQYF.

This clone is a singleton in its sample. The genes are TRBV7-2 and TRBJ1-1; D perhaps matches TRBD1 (6 bases). Trimming pared 4 bases from V and 1 base from J, leaving 7 bases between. Germline-derived CDR1 and CDR2 are SGHTA and FQGNSA. The CDR3 has 13 amino acids. CDR3 in DNA: TGTGCCAGCAGCTGGGGACAGAACACTGAAGCTTTCTTT. Translated: CASSWGQNTEAFF.

The CDR3 here is CASSPSPGQHFSGNTIYF. The DNA for the CDR3 is TGTGCCAGCTCACCATCTCCGGGACAGCATTTCTCTGGAAACACCATATATTTT. V gene TRBV18 combines with J gene TRBJ1-3; 7 bases are shared with TRBD1. V shed 2 bases and J 0 bases; nucleotides not matched to a gene: 10. The CDR3 is 18 residues long. The germline gives CDR1 KGHSH, CDR2 LQKENI. Full variable domain (missing parts from reference TRBV18 and TRBJ1-3): NAGVMQNPRHLVRRRGQEARLRCSPMKGHSHVYWYRQLPEEGLKFMVYLQKENIIDESGMPKERFSAEFPKEGPSILRIQQVVRGDSAAYFCASSPSPGQHFSGNTIYFGEGSWLTVV.

The chain couples TRBV9 to TRBJ1-2; 7 bases fit TRBD1. V lost 3 bases to trimming and J lost 8 bases; unmatched junction nucleotides: 13. This CDR3 region has 15 residues. Germline V gives CDR1 SGDLS, CDR2 YYNGEE. The DNA for the CDR3 is TGTGCCAGCAGCGCCCCTGACAGGGCCCCTCGAGGCTACACCTTC. Encoded protein: CASSAPDRAPRGYTF. Full variable domain (missing parts from reference TRBV9 and TRBJ1-2): DSGVTQTPKHLITATGQRVTLRCSPRSGDLSVYWYQQSLDQGLQFLIQYYNGEERAKGNILERFSAQQFPDLHSELNLSSLELGDSALYFCASSAPDRAPRGYTFGSGTRLTVV.

The chain recombines TRBV6-1 with TRBJ2-6; D possibly corresponds to TRBD2 (6 bases). The CDR3 is 18 residues long. V lost 1 base and J lost 12, with 25 bases in between. CDR1 is MNHNS, CDR2 SASEGT, per germline. CDR3 sequence reads: CASSEEYYSKGRPSVLTF. Written as DNA, the CDR3 is TGTGCCAGCAGTGAAGAATATTACAGCAAGGGGAGGCCTAGCGTCCTGACTTTC.

The chain has TRBV7-9 and TRBJ1-4; TRBD1 matches 10 bases. This CDR3 has 15 amino acids. V lost 6 bases to trimming and J lost 5 bases; unmatched junction nucleotides: 6. Germline-derived CDR1 and CDR2 are SEHNR and FQNEAQ (reference sequence). CDR3 bases: TGTGCCAGCAGAAAACCGGGACAGGGGAATGAAAAACTGTTTTTT. This gives the protein CASRKPGQGNEKLFF.

V usage is TRBV19 and J usage is TRBJ2-3; 10 bases line up with TRBD1. The CDR3 consists of 15 residues. CDR1 and CDR2 (germline): LNHDA, SQIVND (reference sequence). V lost 7 bases to trimming and J lost 2 bases; unmatched junction nucleotides: 6. CDR3 coding DNA: TGTGCCAGTATGTCGGGACAGGGGCTCACAGATACGCAGTATTTT. It codes for CASMSGQGLTDTQYF.

This chain connects TRBV19 to TRBJ1-2; D perhaps matches TRBD1 (6 bases). Germline-derived CDR1 and CDR2 are LNHDA and SQIVND (reference sequence). Trimming took 4 bases from V and 2 from J, leaving 11 bases between them. There are 14 residues in the CDR3. DNA of the CDR3: TGTGCCAGTAGTAAGTTGGGGACAAACTATGGCTACACCTTC. Translating it yields CASSKLGTNYGYTF.

The CDR3 reads CASSQAGGSGNTIYF. CDR3 coding DNA: TGCGCCAGCAGCCAGGCAGGGGGCTCTGGAAACACCATATATTTT. V usage is TRBV4-3 and J usage is TRBJ1-3; 7 bases line up with TRBD1. After removal of 3 bases from V and 0 bases from J, the junction contained 2 bases not matched to a gene. This CDR3 is 15 amino acids long. Per the germline V gene, CDR1 is LGHNA and CDR2 is YSLEER.

This clone showed up just a few times. The chain uses TRBV27 and TRBJ1-2; unclear D gene. The CDR3 runs 13 residues. Looked up from germline, CDR1 is MNHEY and CDR2 is SMNVEV (reference sequence). The ends were cut back, 6 bases at V and 7 bases at J, with 15 bases in the middle. The CDR3 region is CASSRRVTGGYTF. Written as DNA, the CDR3 is TGTGCCAGCAGCCGCCGGGTTACGGGTGGCTACACCTTC.

This clone was seen a single time. The chain employs TRBV2 and TRBJ2-1; 11 nucleotides align to TRBD2. CDR3 length: 17 residues. Unmatched junction bases numbered 9, after V lost 4 bases and J lost 4 bases. CDR1 SNHLY and CDR2 FYNNEI come from the germline V gene. CDR3: CASSAEIGTSGYNEQFF. The CDR3 coding sequence is TGTGCCAGCAGTGCCGAGATCGGGACTAGCGGTTACAATGAGCAGTTCTTC.

The V call is TRBV5-4, the J call TRBJ2-7; the match to TRBD2 covers 10 bases. Germline CDR1 is SGHNT and CDR2 is YYREEE (reference sequence). The trim removed 0 bases at V and 3 bases at J, leaving 3 bases unmatched. The length of the CDR3 is 15 residues. The CDR3 here is CASSLGLAGDYEQYF. The DNA for the CDR3 is TGTGCCAGCAGCTTGGGGCTAGCGGGGGACTACGAGCAGTACTTC.

The gene calls are TRBV7-9 and TRBJ2-7; TRBD2 matches 11 bases. The V gene end was trimmed by 4 bases and the J gene end by 4 bases; junction bases not matched to a gene: 12. In germline, CDR1 is SEHNR, CDR2 FQNEAQ (reference sequence). This CDR3 has 17 residues. This chain's CDR3 is CASSYTPGSSGRYEQYF. CDR3 coding DNA: TGTGCCAGCAGCTATACCCCCGGTTCTAGCGGGAGGTACGAGCAGTACTTC.

This chain uses TRBV30 with TRBJ2-2; TRBD1 matches 7 bases. The CDR3 has 16 residues. After removal of 0 bases from V and 0 bases from J, the junction contained 4 bases not matched to a gene. Germline V gene lookup returns CDR1 GTSNPN and CDR2 SVGIG (reference sequence). CDR3 in DNA: TGTGCCTGGAGTGTAGGGGGACAGCCGAACACCGGGGAGCTGTTTTTT. This gives the protein CAWSVGGQPNTGELFF.

The J gene is TRBJ2-1, the V gene TRBV18, with D tentatively TRBD2 (6 bases). This CDR3 is built from 15 residues. Germline CDR1 KGHSH, CDR2 LQKENI. Trimming removed 6 bases at V and 0 bases at J, with 12 bases between. The CDR3 loop is CASSLRDLSYNEQFF. CDR3 coding DNA: TGTGCCAGCTCCCTGCGGGATCTCTCCTACAATGAGCAGTTCTTC.

The genes are TRBV5-1 and TRBJ2-3, with D maybe TRBD2 (5 bases). V dropped 7 bases and J dropped 0 bases, with 9 bases sitting between them. Germline CDR1 is SGHRS and CDR2 is YFSETQ. The CDR3 has 13 amino acids. This CDR3 is CASHSESTDTQYF. The CDR3 DNA follows: TGCGCCAGCCATAGCGAAAGCACAGATACGCAGTATTTT.

This chain joins TRBV4-3 and TRBJ1-6; TRBD1 is a possible D gene (5 bases). CDR1 is LGHNA and CDR2 is YSLEER in the germline V gene. CDR3 length: 19 amino acids. V lost 0 bases to trimming and J lost 0 bases, with 15 bases between them. The CDR3 sequence is CASSQESSDTSSYNSPLHF. The DNA of the CDR3 is TGCGCCAGCAGCCAAGAGTCGTCGGACACGAGCTCCTATAATTCACCCCTCCACTTT.

The chain joins TRBV30 to TRBJ2-7, with D maybe TRBD2 (5 bases). Germline V gene lookup returns CDR1 GTSNPN and CDR2 SVGIG (reference sequence). This CDR3 has 12 residues. The V end was cut by 0 bases, the J end by 3 bases, with 6 bases between. The CDR3: CAWSVDYYEQYF. In DNA form, the CDR3 reads TGTGCCTGGAGTGTCGACTACTACGAGCAGTACTTC.

This chain joins TRBV20-1 and TRBJ2-7, with 7 bases fitting TRBD2. Looked up from germline, CDR1 is DFQATT and CDR2 is SNEGSKA (reference sequence). Losses at the gene ends were 3 bases for V and 0 bases for J; bases not matched to a gene: 2. CDR3 length: 13 residues. Here the CDR3 reads CSASSGGSYEQYF. The DNA of the CDR3 is TGCAGTGCTAGTTCGGGGGGCTCCTACGAGCAGTACTTC.

The genes are TRBV30 and TRBJ1-5, with TRBD1 as a possible D gene (5 bases). This CDR3 comprises 13 residues. Per the germline V gene, CDR1 is GTSNPN and CDR2 is SVGIG (reference sequence). The V and J ends lost 2 bases and 6 bases respectively, with 11 bases between them. The DNA for the CDR3 is TGTGCCTGGAGTATAGGGGCTAGTCAGCCCCAGCATTTT. It translates to CAWSIGASQPQHF.

The genes are TRBV11-3 and TRBJ2-1, with 7 bases matching TRBD2. Germline CDR1 reads SGHNT; CDR2 reads YENEEA. The V and J ends lost 3 bases and 9 bases, in that order; junction bases with no gene match: 5. This CDR3 is built from 13 residues. This chain's CDR3 is CASSLAGEAEQFF. In DNA, the CDR3 is TGTGCCAGCAGCTTGGCGGGAGAAGCTGAGCAGTTCTTC.

In its sample, this clone was seen once. At one boundary the junction diverges from the germline segment, which might be a read error. CDR3 nucleotides: TGTACCAGTAGTTTGGGGGGGAGCCTTTCGGGCGATGAGCAGTTCTTC. This encodes CTSSLGGSLSGDEQFF. The V call is TRBV19, the J call TRBJ2-1; 7 bases agree with TRBD2. CDR3 length: 16 residues. Germline CDR1 reads LNHDA; CDR2 reads SQIVND (reference sequence).

The chain has TRBV5-1 and TRBJ2-3, with D hard to call. This CDR3 is 15 amino acids long. V was shortened by 0 bases and J by 0 bases, with 8 bases between the two germline ends. Germline CDR1 is SGHRS and CDR2 is YFSETQ. For the CDR3, the DNA is TGCGCCAGCAGCTTGGGTGGCCGTAGCACAGATACGCAGTATTTT. Translating it yields CASSLGGRSTDTQYF.

The chain is built from TRBV10-1 and TRBJ2-7; TRBD2 agrees at 10 bases. The V gene's germline CDR1 is WNHNN and CDR2 SYGVQD (reference sequence). J was trimmed by 1 base and V by 3 bases; bases with no gene match: 12. This CDR3 has 18 residues. The CDR3, as DNA: TGCGCCAGCAGTGACCGAGGACTAGCGGAACGGAATTCCTACGAGCAGTACTTC. Protein product: CASSDRGLAERNSYEQYF.

V and J are TRBV5-6 and TRBJ1-2; a possible D gene is TRBD1 (6 bases). The CDR3 runs 14 residues. V lost 0 bases and J lost 5, with 11 bases in between. Germline V gene data show CDR1 as SGHDT and CDR2 as YYEEEE. For the CDR3, the DNA is TGTGCCAGCAGCTTGGTCGGGGGGCAATATGGCTACACCTTC. Translating it yields CASSLVGGQYGYTF.

The gene calls are TRBV10-3 and TRBJ2-7; D uncertain. Germline loops: CDR1 ENHRY, CDR2 SYGVKD. The CDR3 length is 11 residues. Trimming left V 3 bases short and J 2 bases short, with 2 bases between. This CDR3 is CAISDTYEQYF. The CDR3 nucleotides read TGTGCCATCAGTGATACCTACGAGCAGTACTTC.